The 12 T cell receptor beta chains presented below share a single source sample, sequenced in a study of blood T cell repertoires in COVID-19. The table came from immunoSEQ multiplex PCR; TCRdb's copy has only in-frame clones and leaves some out. The sample includes a few hundred thousand clones, 84% of them seen just once. Material for sequencing was peripheral blood. These receptors originate from a woman aged 55 to 70 who had recovered from COVID-19.

CDR3 protein: CASSFRDRENTEAFF. The CDR3 DNA sequence: TGTGCCAGCAGCTTCCGGGACAGAGAGAACACTGAAGCTTTCTTT. The rearrangement uses TRBV7-9 and TRBJ1-1, with 7 bases that match TRBD1. The CDR3 consists of 15 residues. Germline CDR1 is SEHNR and CDR2 is FQNEAQ (reference sequence). The ends lost 3 bases at V and 1 base at J; junction bases unmatched: 5. Supplemented by reference TRBV7-9 and TRBJ1-1, the full variable domain reads DTGVSQNPRHKITKRGQNVTFRCDPISEHNRLYWYRQTLGQGPEFLTYFQNEAQLEKSRLLSDRFSAERPKGSFSTLEIQRTEQGDSAMYLCASSFRDRENTEAFFGQGTRLTVV.

This clone has just a few counts. The chain links TRBV5-4 to TRBJ1-1; D gene ambiguous. There are 13 residues in the CDR3. The V and J ends lost 4 bases and 9 bases respectively, with 16 bases between them. Germline loops: CDR1 SGHNT, CDR2 YYREEE (reference sequence). This CDR3 reads CASSPERGLKAFF. The DNA of the CDR3 is TGTGCCAGCAGCCCGGAGCGGGGTCTAAAAGCTTTCTTT.

V is TRBV10-3 and J is TRBJ2-3; D perhaps matches TRBD1 (5 bases). This CDR3 is 13 amino acids long. The V end was cut by 7 bases, the J end by 3 bases, with 11 bases between. Germline V gives CDR1 ENHRY, CDR2 SYGVKD. The CDR3 is CAIKGRVTDTQYF. The CDR3 nucleotides read TGTGCCATCAAAGGCAGGGTAACAGATACGCAGTATTTT.

This clone has just one count. This sequence joins TRBV5-6 and TRBJ2-5; possible D gene TRBD1, 6 bases. The CDR3 sequence is 17 residues long. V dropped 3 bases and J dropped 0 bases, with 18 bases sitting between them. Germline CDR1 is SGHDT and CDR2 is YYEEEE. In nucleotides, the CDR3 is TGTGCCAGCAGCTCGGGTCCGGGACAAAGGTACCAAGAGACCCAGTACTTC. It is translated as CASSSGPGQRYQETQYF.

Here the CDR3 DNA reads TGCGCCAGCAGCTTAGGACTAGCGCAGGCAGATACGCAGTATTTT. It codes for CASSLGLAQADTQYF. This chain joins TRBV5-1 and TRBJ2-3; 9 positions agree with TRBD2. V lost 2 bases and J lost 4; bases outside the gene matches: 5. The germline gives CDR1 SGHRS, CDR2 YFSETQ. CDR3 length: 15 residues.

This chain connects TRBV29-1 to TRBJ2-5; no clear D. The CDR3 is made up of 12 amino acids. Per the germline V gene, CDR1 is SQVTM and CDR2 is ANQGSEA. The V and J ends lost 7 bases and 1 base respectively, with 10 bases between them. Written as DNA, the CDR3 is TGCAGCGCCTCGGTAATCCAAGAGACCCAGTACTTC. As protein: CSASVIQETQYF. The variable domain in full, with the rest retrieved from reference TRBV29-1 and TRBJ2-5, is SAVISQKPSRDICQRGTSLTIQCQVDSQVTMMFWYRQQPGQSLTLIATANQGSEATYESGFVIDKFPISRPNLTFSTLTVSNMSPEDSSIYLCSASVIQETQYFGPGTRLLVL.

The table lists this clone with a few counts. This chain uses TRBV5-1 with TRBJ1-1, with TRBD1 matching over 8 bases. CDR3 length: 15 amino acids. CDR1 and CDR2 (germline): SGHRS, YFSETQ. V shed 4 bases, J shed 1 base, and the junction held 6 bases outside the gene matches. The CDR3 DNA is TGCGCCAGCAGCCAACAACAGGGGGGGAACACTGAAGCTTTCTTT. Translation: CASSQQQGGNTEAFF.

V gene TRBV9 combines with J gene TRBJ2-1, with TRBD1 identical over 12 bases. Germline-derived CDR1 and CDR2 are SGDLS and YYNGEE. Germline trimming cut 4 bases from V and 7 bases from J; bases unmatched to any gene: 9. CDR3 length equals 16 residues. The CDR3 nucleotides read TGTGCCAGCAGCCCCGGGACAGGGGGCTTCGAAAATGAGCAGTTCTTC. Translating gives CASSPGTGGFENEQFF.

V usage is TRBV2 and J usage is TRBJ1-3; unclear D gene. There are 13 residues in the CDR3. Germline V gene lookup returns CDR1 SNHLY and CDR2 FYNNEI. Trimming pared 7 bases from V and 0 bases from J, leaving 7 bases between. Here the CDR3 reads CASIADSGNTIYF. In DNA form, the CDR3 reads TGTGCCAGCATTGCAGACTCTGGAAACACCATATATTTT.

The chain uses TRBV18 and TRBJ1-2, with TRBD1 matching 10 bases. Germline-derived CDR1 and CDR2 are KGHSH and LQKENI. Unmatched junction bases numbered 4, after V lost 5 bases and J lost 4 bases. CDR3 length equals 14 residues. The CDR3 loop reads CASSSRDRGYGYTF. The CDR3 coding sequence is TGTGCCAGCTCATCCCGGGACAGGGGCTATGGCTACACCTTC.

This clone was seen more than once but under ten times. The chain combines TRBV23-1 with TRBJ1-2; TRBD1 aligns across 9 bases. TRBV23-1 qualifies as an ORF whose function is uncertain. This CDR3 spans 18 amino acids. V dropped 0 bases and J dropped 4; count of bases not matched to a gene: 12. CDR3 amino acids: CASSQSTGGNPQTYGYTF. DNA of the CDR3: TGCGCCAGCAGTCAATCGACAGGGGGGAACCCTCAAACCTATGGCTACACCTTC.

V gene TRBV4-3 combines with J gene TRBJ1-2; 11 bases fit TRBD1. The CDR3 totals 19 residues. V trimming: 5 bases; J trimming: 3 bases; junction bases outside the gene matches: 17. The V gene's germline CDR1 is LGHNA and CDR2 YSLEER. CDR3 protein: CASSRSLGPGTGGDYGYTF. DNA of the CDR3: TGCGCCAGCAGCAGAAGTTTGGGCCCTGGGACAGGGGGGGACTATGGCTACACCTTC.